This entry concerns a single T cell receptor beta chain. The data were obtained in a study of shared clonotypes between healthy human individuals. TCRdb's table, derived via immunoSEQ multiplex PCR, lists solely in-frame clones and lacks some. The sample carries around 500,000 clones, around 85% recorded once. Adult donors, all healthy and HIV-negative, had no recent acute infections or vaccinations. The CDR3 has 14 residues. V was clipped by 3 bases and J by 0 bases, with 8 bases between them. The germline CDR1 and CDR2 sequences are LNHDA and SQIVND (reference sequence). The receptor was isolated from a woman aged 40 to 50 in good health. Some clones in this sample may be carry-over from other donors' samples. This chain uses TRBV19 with TRBJ1-1; no clear D. The specimen sequenced was PBMCs. CDR3 loop: CASSIAHMNTEAFF. The CDR3 region has the DNA TGTGCCAGTAGTATTGCCCACATGAACACTGAAGCTTTCTTT.